The 18 T cell receptor beta chains listed next were all sequenced from one sample in a study of cytomegalovirus exposure and HLA in healthy donors. The PCR had 60 Vbeta and 13 Jbeta primers. Generated by immunoSEQ multiplex PCR, the TCRdb table keeps only in-frame clones and is missing some. This table holds about 190,000 clones, almost 75% found once. Sequencing used PBMCs. The origin of the receptors is a woman aged 25 to 39 in good health and CMV-seropositive.

The V and J genes are TRBV7-9 and TRBJ1-1; D may be TRBD1 (5 bases). This CDR3 spans 13 amino acids. CDR1 SEHNR and CDR2 FQNEAQ come from the germline V gene (reference sequence). V was shortened by 5 bases and J by 1 base, with 8 bases between the two germline ends. This CDR3 reads CASSPTGNTEAFF. The CDR3 DNA follows: TGTGCCAGCAGCCCAACAGGGAACACTGAAGCTTTCTTT.

The gene calls are TRBV4-2 and TRBJ2-7; 11 bases are shared with TRBD2. Germline lookup yields CDR1 LGHNA and CDR2 YNFKEQ. The CDR3 spans 16 residues. The V gene end was trimmed by 8 bases and the J gene end by 0 bases; junction bases not matched to a gene: 9. CDR3 sequence: CASALGLAEISYEQYF. In DNA, the CDR3 is TGTGCCAGCGCCTTGGGACTAGCGGAGATCTCCTACGAGCAGTACTTC.

The chain uses TRBV27 and TRBJ2-7; the match to TRBD2 covers 14 bases. V dropped 5 bases and J dropped 5; count of bases not matched to a gene: 20. CDR1 and CDR2 from the germline V gene are MNHEY and SMNVEV (reference sequence). The CDR3 is 20 residues long. This CDR3 is CASSPFVGGLAGVKVHEQYF. CDR3 DNA sequence: TGTGCCAGCAGTCCATTTGTGGGGGGACTAGCGGGAGTAAAGGTCCACGAGCAGTACTTC.

This CDR3 is CASSPPAGQGNYGYTF. The CDR3 DNA reads TGTGCCAGCAGTCCTCCGGCGGGACAGGGTAACTATGGCTACACCTTC. The V call is TRBV6-6, the J call TRBJ1-2; the match to TRBD1 covers 9 bases. CDR3 size: 16 residues. The germline gives CDR1 MNHNY, CDR2 SVGAGI (reference sequence). Trimming took 5 bases from V and 1 from J; bases not matched to a gene: 8.

This clone showed up just a few times. This chain links TRBV2 with TRBJ2-3, with 8 bases aligning to TRBD2. Germline CDR1 SNHLY, CDR2 FYNNEI. The CDR3 extends over 15 amino acids. The ends lost 7 bases at V and 2 bases at J; junction bases unmatched: 8. In nucleotides, the CDR3 is TGTGCCAGCAAGCGGAGTAGCGGGATCACAGATACGCAGTATTTT. Amino acid sequence: CASKRSSGITDTQYF.

The rearrangement joins TRBV27 to TRBJ2-7, with 12 bases identical to TRBD2. CDR3 length: 13 residues. The ends lost 11 bases at V and 2 bases at J; junction bases unmatched: 4. Per germline, CDR1 MNHEY and CDR2 SMNVEV (reference sequence). CDR3: CACRTSGTYEQYF. CDR3 coding DNA: TGTGCCTGCCGGACTAGCGGGACCTACGAGCAGTACTTC.

The chain recombines TRBV9 with TRBJ1-5; TRBD1 aligns across 11 bases. V lost 4 bases to trimming and J lost 6 bases; unmatched junction nucleotides: 6. In germline, CDR1 is SGDLS, CDR2 YYNGEE. The CDR3 is 15 amino acids. The CDR3 spells CASSPAGTGGQPQHF. The CDR3 DNA follows: TGTGCCAGCAGCCCCGCCGGGACAGGGGGTCAGCCCCAGCATTTT.

The V call is TRBV11-2, the J call TRBJ2-7; D not certain. Trimming shortened V by 0 bases and J by 3 bases, and 6 bases separated the two germline ends. The CDR3 sequence is 13 residues long. CDR1 is SGHAT, CDR2 FQNNGV, per germline. For the CDR3, the DNA is TGTGCCAGCAGCTTAGATCAACTCTACGAGCAGTACTTC. Protein product: CASSLDQLYEQYF.

CDR3 in amino acids: CASSLDRDTEAFF. CDR3 nucleotide sequence: TGTGCCAGCAGCTTAGACAGAGACACTGAAGCTTTCTTT. The V and J genes are TRBV7-7 and TRBJ1-1; D call uncertain. Germline assignment: CDR1 SSHAT and CDR2 FNYEAQ (reference sequence). The CDR3 length is 13 residues. V shed 1 base and J shed 3 bases, with 6 bases lying between them.

The V call is TRBV14, the J call TRBJ2-5; TRBD2 aligns across 7 bases. The DNA matches TRBJ2-7 better at its end, which makes the J call doubtful. The CDR3 is 13 amino acids. The V gene's germline CDR1 is SGHDN and CDR2 FVKESK. The CDR3: CASSPRGGYEQYF. CDR3 nucleotides: TGTGCCAGCAGCCCAAGGGGAGGGTACGAGCAGTACTTC.

The CDR3 DNA sequence: TGTGCCAGCAGGATAAACTTAGGGACTAGCGGAAACAATGAGCAGTTCTTC. It encodes CASRINLGTSGNNEQFF. The rearrangement uses TRBV27 and TRBJ2-1, with TRBD2 matching over 11 bases. CDR1 and CDR2 from the germline V gene are MNHEY and SMNVEV (reference sequence). The CDR3 contains 17 residues. V lost 6 bases and J lost 5; bases outside the gene matches: 12.

The V gene is TRBV4-1, the J gene TRBJ2-6, with unresolved D. The CDR3 consists of 16 residues. CDR1 MGHRA and CDR2 YSYEKL come from the germline V gene. Trimming shortened V by 5 bases and J by 0 bases, and 11 bases separated the two germline ends. The DNA of the CDR3 is TGCGCCAGCAGCGCGAGATCAAGCTCTGGGGCCAACGTCCTGACTTTC. As protein: CASSARSSSGANVLTF.

This chain links TRBV9 with TRBJ2-3; 14 bases agree with TRBD2. The CDR3 runs 16 residues. The J segment lost 3 bases and the V segment lost 4 bases, leaving 4 bases of the junction unmatched. CDR1 SGDLS and CDR2 YYNGEE come from the germline V gene. CDR3 sequence (DNA): TGTGCCAGCAGCCCGCGACTAGCGGGAGGGACAGATACGCAGTATTTT. This codes for CASSPRLAGGTDTQYF. Complete variable domain (other parts from reference TRBV9 and TRBJ2-3): DSGVTQTPKHLITATGQRVTLRCSPRSGDLSVYWYQQSLDQGLQFLIQYYNGEERAKGNILERFSAQQFPDLHSELNLSSLELGDSALYFCASSPRLAGGTDTQYFGPGTRLTVL.

This clone was counted only a few times. Other DNA variants within this sample encode the same CDR3. V usage is TRBV5-1 and J usage is TRBJ2-7; 10 bases agree with TRBD2. Germline V lookup: CDR1 SGHRS, CDR2 YFSETQ. The CDR3 loop spans 14 amino acids. The V and J ends lost 3 bases and 1 base, in that order; junction bases with no gene match: 1. The CDR3 DNA reads TGCGCCAGCAGCTCTAGCGGGGGATCCTACGAGCAGTACTTC. Translating it yields CASSSSGGSYEQYF.

The gene calls are TRBV7-9 and TRBJ1-5; D unresolved. With 2 bases removed from V and 0 bases from J, the gap between germline ends came to 5 bases. The CDR3 contains 14 residues. Germline V gene data show CDR1 as SEHNR and CDR2 as FQNEAQ (reference sequence). The CDR3: CASSLSSSNQPQHF. DNA for the CDR3: TGTGCCAGCAGCTTATCCAGTAGCAATCAGCCCCAGCATTTT.

The chain recombines TRBV7-2 with TRBJ2-3, with D maybe TRBD2 (5 bases). The CDR3 length is 18 residues. Per the germline V gene, CDR1 is SGHTA and CDR2 is FQGNSA. V dropped 0 bases and J dropped 0 bases, with 16 bases sitting between them. CDR3 coding DNA: TGTGCCAGCAGCTTAGCTCAGCTAGCTGCATCTAGCACAGATACGCAGTATTTT. Encoded protein: CASSLAQLAASSTDTQYF. The complete variable domain, with remaining parts taken from reference TRBV7-2 and TRBJ2-3, reads GAGVSQSPSNKVTEKGKDVELRCDPISGHTALYWYRQSLGQGLEFLIYFQGNSAPDKSGLPSDRFSAERTGGSVSTLTIQRTQQEDSAVYLCASSLAQLAASSTDTQYFGPGTRLTVL.

This chain uses TRBV28 with TRBJ2-7; weak D call: TRBD1 (5 bases). Deletions cut 5 bases from V and 5 bases from J, with 19 bases between. Germline V CDR1 and CDR2: MDHEN, SYDVKM. This CDR3 is 15 amino acids long. The CDR3 here is CASSPGAGIYDEQYF. CDR3 bases: TGTGCCAGCAGTCCGGGCGCAGGGATATATGACGAGCAGTACTTC.

The chain employs TRBV7-7 and TRBJ2-3; a weak D match, TRBD2 (6 bases). Trimming pared 1 base from V and 4 bases from J, leaving 6 bases between. The CDR3 is 13 amino acids. Germline V gives CDR1 SSHAT, CDR2 FNYEAQ (reference sequence). The CDR3 DNA follows: TGTGCCAGCAGCTTAGGGGACTCAGATACGCAGTATTTT. Residues: CASSLGDSDTQYF.